A selection of T cell receptor beta chains follows, all from one sample in a study of blood T cell repertoires in COVID-19. Produced via immunoSEQ multiplex PCR; TCRdb's table is partial and in-frame only. This table has approximately 350,000 clones, 86% appearing once. Input material: peripheral blood. The receptors originated from a woman aged 60-70 years with COVID-19, enrolled during active disease. CDR3s include the opening cysteine and the closing phenylalanine or tryptophan. The D gene is left open where the match is weak. A row's size may be missing; if present it is once, few, many or a size class.

J | size | V | D | DNA | CDR3
TRBJ2-5 | - | TRBV7-8 | TRBD2 | TGTGCCAGCAGCCGGGGACTAGCGGGCCCGGGGACCCAGTACTTC | CASSRGLAGPGTQYF
TRBJ2-7 | few | TRBV18 | - | TGTGCCAGCTCACCACCGCGAGGGACATCCTCCTACGAGCAGTACTTC | CASSPPRGTSSYEQYF
TRBJ2-1 | - | TRBV7-8 | TRBD2 | TGTGCCAGCAGCCCCTTCTACGCTAGCGGGGGGTCCTACAATGAGCAGTTCTTC | CASSPFYASGGSYNEQFF
TRBJ2-4 | - | TRBV15 | - | TGTGCCACCAGCAGAGAACACACAGGAATTAAAAACATTCAGTACTTC | CATSREHTGIKNIQYF
TRBJ1-5 | - | TRBV18 | - | TGTGCCAGCTCACCATCGCGGGGGGGGATGGGCAATCAGCCCCAGCATTTT | CASSPSRGGMGNQPQHF
TRBJ2-3 | - | TRBV6-5 | TRBD1 | TGTGCCAGCAGGGGACAGGGGGCCAAGTGGGATACGCAGTATTTT | CASRGQGAKWDTQYF
TRBJ1-1 | - | TRBV19 | - | TGTGCCAGTACCTTGGGGGGAGGGCGTGACGAAGCTTTCTTT | CASTLGGGRDEAFF
TRBJ1-5 | - | TRBV18 | - | TGTGCCAGCTCACCCCGAACGGCGGGCAATCAGCCCCAGCATTTT | CASSPRTAGNQPQHF
TRBJ1-2 | - | TRBV7-9 | - | TGTGCCAGCAGCTTAGCAGGGGGCTATGGCTACACCTTC | CASSLAGGYGYTF
TRBJ2-5 | - | TRBV5-6 | TRBD1 | TGTGCCAGCAGGGTGGACAGGGAGGCAGAGACCCAGTACTTC | CASRVDREAETQYF
TRBJ1-2 | - | TRBV5-1 | TRBD1 | TGCGCCAGCAGCTTGGGACCGGACAGGAGTACTAACTATGGCTACACCTTC | CASSLGPDRSTNYGYTF
TRBJ2-7 | - | TRBV2 | TRBD1 | TGTGCCAGCAATCCCCAGGGGGCGCTGGGGTTCGAGCAGTACTTC | CASNPQGALGFEQYF
TRBJ1-2 | - | TRBV4-3 | - | TGCGCCAGCAGCCAAGAACTATCAGGGTTTAATTTTGGCTACACCTTC | CASSQELSGFNFGYTF
TRBJ1-4 | - | TRBV4-1 | - | TGCGCCAGCAGCCAAATAACACCAACTAATGAAAAACTGTTTTTT | CASSQITPTNEKLFF
TRBJ1-4 | - | TRBV15 | - | TGTGCCACCAGCAGAGGCCGGGTAGGTGGCGCCTCAACTAATGAAAAACTGTTTTTT | CATSRGRVGGASTNEKLFF
TRBJ1-2 | - | TRBV7-9 | TRBD1 | TGTGCCAGCAGCTTCGGGACAGGGAACTATGGCTACACCTTC | CASSFGTGNYGYTF
TRBJ2-1 | - | TRBV7-2 | - | TGTGCCAGCAGCTTTCTGACTGGTGAGCAGTTCTTC | CASSFLTGEQFF
TRBJ2-7 | - | TRBV12-3/TRBV12-4 | - | TGTGCCAGCAGTTTAAGGCGGGGCGAGCAGTACTTC | CASSLRRGEQYF
TRBJ2-2 | - | TRBV5-4 | TRBD1 | TGTGCCAGCAGCCAGGACAGGGGGCGAGGGAACACCGGGGAGCTGTTTTTT | CASSQDRGRGNTGELFF
TRBJ2-1 | - | TRBV5-1 | - | TGCGCCAGCAGCTTCGGGCAGGGGACTAAGAATGAGCAGTTCTTC | CASSFGQGTKNEQFF